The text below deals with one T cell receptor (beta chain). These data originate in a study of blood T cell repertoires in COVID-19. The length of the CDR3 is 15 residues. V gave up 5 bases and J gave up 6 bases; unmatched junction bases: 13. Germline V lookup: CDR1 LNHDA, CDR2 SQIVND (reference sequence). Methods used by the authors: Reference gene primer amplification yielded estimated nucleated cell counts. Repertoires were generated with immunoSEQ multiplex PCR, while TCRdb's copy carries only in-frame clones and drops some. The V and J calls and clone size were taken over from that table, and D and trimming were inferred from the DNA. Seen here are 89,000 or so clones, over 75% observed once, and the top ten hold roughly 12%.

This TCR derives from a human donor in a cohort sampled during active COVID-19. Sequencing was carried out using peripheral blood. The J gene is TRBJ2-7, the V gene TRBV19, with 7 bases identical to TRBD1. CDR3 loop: CASSRRQGETAEQYF. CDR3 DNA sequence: TGTGCCAGTAGTCGACGACAGGGAGAGACGGCCGAGCAGTACTTC.